These T cell receptor beta chains were read from a single sample in a study of blood T cell repertoires in COVID-19. Sequencing was performed with immunoSEQ multiplex PCR; in TCRdb, only in-frame clones are kept and a portion is missing. The table has a few hundred thousand clones, roughly 82% seen once; the top ten hold 9% to 15%. The sample comprised peripheral blood. The receptors were sampled from a man older than 75 with acute or convalescent COVID-19. Each CDR3 is given with its conserved first and last residue. D genes are given only for firm matches. The listing skips clone size in some rows; elsewhere it reads once, few, many or a size class.

j_gene: TRBJ1-5; v_gene: TRBV25-1; abundance: NA; d_gene: TRBD1; CDR3aa: CASSGQGFQPQHF; CDR3nt: TGTGCCAGCAGTGGACAGGGCTTTCAGCCCCAGCATTTT
j_gene: TRBJ1-5; v_gene: TRBV7-8; abundance: NA; d_gene: NA; CDR3aa: CATGGQNNQPQHF; CDR3nt: TGTGCCACGGGTGGACAGAACAATCAGCCCCAGCATTTT
j_gene: TRBJ1-2; v_gene: TRBV28; abundance: NA; d_gene: TRBD1; CDR3aa: CASNAGGDYGYTF; CDR3nt: TGTGCCAGCAATGCAGGGGGAGACTATGGCTACACCTTC
j_gene: TRBJ2-1; v_gene: TRBV5-4; abundance: NA; d_gene: TRBD2; CDR3aa: CASSLSMGTGGVSYNEQFF; CDR3nt: TGTGCCAGCAGCTTGAGTATGGGAACGGGGGGTGTCTCCTACAATGAGCAGTTCTTC
j_gene: TRBJ1-6; v_gene: TRBV29-1; abundance: once; d_gene: TRBD1; CDR3aa: CSVPGQGGNSPLHF; CDR3nt: TGCAGCGTCCCCGGACAGGGTGGTAATTCACCCCTCCACTTT
j_gene: TRBJ2-5; v_gene: TRBV24-1; abundance: once; d_gene: TRBD1; CDR3aa: CATSDPMTGGQETQYF; CDR3nt: TGTGCCACCAGTGATCCTATGACAGGGGGCCAAGAGACCCAGTACTTC
j_gene: TRBJ2-7; v_gene: TRBV5-1; abundance: NA; d_gene: NA; CDR3aa: CASSLGGGVSYEQYF; CDR3nt: TGCGCCAGCAGCTTGGGTGGCGGGGTCTCCTACGAGCAGTACTTC
j_gene: TRBJ2-2; v_gene: TRBV5-1; abundance: NA; d_gene: TRBD1; CDR3aa: CASSPGQPHTGELFF; CDR3nt: TGCGCCAGCAGCCCGGGACAGCCACACACCGGGGAGCTGTTTTTT
j_gene: TRBJ2-5; v_gene: TRBV7-2; abundance: once; d_gene: NA; CDR3aa: CASSLRSLSPETQYF; CDR3nt: TGTGCCAGCAGCCTCAGGTCGCTATCCCCAGAGACCCAGTACTTC
j_gene: TRBJ1-6; v_gene: TRBV19; abundance: NA; d_gene: TRBD1; CDR3aa: CASSIAQGYSPLHF; CDR3nt: TGTGCCAGTAGTATAGCACAGGGGTATTCACCCCTCCACTTT
j_gene: TRBJ1-1; v_gene: TRBV9; abundance: NA; d_gene: TRBD1; CDR3aa: CASSAGDRNTEAFF; CDR3nt: TGTGCCAGCAGCGCTGGGGACAGGAACACTGAAGCTTTCTTT
j_gene: TRBJ1-2; v_gene: TRBV11-2; abundance: NA; d_gene: NA; CDR3aa: CASSPGIGRGYGYTF; CDR3nt: TGTGCCAGCAGCCCAGGTATAGGCAGGGGTTATGGCTACACCTTC
j_gene: TRBJ2-2; v_gene: TRBV7-2; abundance: once; d_gene: NA; CDR3aa: CASTADHRAGELFF; CDR3nt: TGTGCCTCCACAGCGGATCATCGGGCCGGGGAGCTGTTTTTT
j_gene: TRBJ2-3; v_gene: TRBV7-8; abundance: NA; d_gene: TRBD2; CDR3aa: CASSRLRERGVTDTQYF; CDR3nt: TGTGCCAGCAGCCGGCTGAGGGAGCGGGGGGTCACAGATACGCAGTATTTT
j_gene: TRBJ1-2; v_gene: TRBV28; abundance: NA; d_gene: TRBD1; CDR3aa: CASTPPGTGGWTNYGYTF; CDR3nt: TGTGCCAGCACTCCCCCCGGGACAGGGGGTTGGACTAACTATGGCTACACCTTC
j_gene: TRBJ1-1; v_gene: TRBV12-3/TRBV12-4; abundance: NA; d_gene: NA; CDR3aa: CASSLGQVKEAFF; CDR3nt: TGTGCCAGCAGTTTAGGACAGGTAAAAGAAGCTTTCTTT
j_gene: TRBJ1-1; v_gene: TRBV25-1; abundance: NA; d_gene: NA; CDR3aa: CASREVSRGAEAFF; CDR3nt: TGTGCCAGCAGGGAAGTATCCCGAGGAGCTGAAGCTTTCTTT
j_gene: TRBJ1-1; v_gene: TRBV5-1; abundance: few; d_gene: TRBD1; CDR3aa: CASSTTTGANTEAFF; CDR3nt: TGCGCCAGCAGCACAACGACAGGGGCGAACACTGAAGCTTTCTTT
j_gene: TRBJ1-4; v_gene: TRBV10-3; abundance: NA; d_gene: TRBD1; CDR3aa: CAISERQGDEKLFF; CDR3nt: TGTGCCATCAGTGAGAGACAGGGGGATGAAAAACTGTTTTTT
j_gene: TRBJ1-1; v_gene: TRBV28; abundance: NA; d_gene: NA; CDR3aa: CASRRIPRGVAAFF; CDR3nt: TGTGCCAGCAGGCGAATCCCCCGGGGGGTGGCAGCTTTCTTT
j_gene: TRBJ2-1; v_gene: TRBV7-9; abundance: NA; d_gene: TRBD2; CDR3aa: CASSRSSGRRNNEQFF; CDR3nt: TGTGCCAGCAGCCGTTCTAGCGGGAGACGAAACAATGAGCAGTTCTTC
j_gene: TRBJ1-2; v_gene: TRBV27; abundance: NA; d_gene: TRBD1; CDR3aa: CASSLRQGPYGYTF; CDR3nt: TGTGCCAGCAGTTTAAGACAGGGACCCTATGGCTACACCTTC
j_gene: TRBJ2-7; v_gene: TRBV18; abundance: NA; d_gene: TRBD1; CDR3aa: CASSPTPPTGGYEQYF; CDR3nt: TGTGCCAGCTCACCTACTCCCCCGACAGGGGGCTACGAGCAGTACTTC
j_gene: TRBJ2-1; v_gene: TRBV28; abundance: NA; d_gene: TRBD2; CDR3aa: CASRRTSGSSYNEQFF; CDR3nt: TGTGCCAGCAGACGGACTAGCGGGAGCTCCTACAATGAGCAGTTCTTC
j_gene: TRBJ1-2; v_gene: TRBV28; abundance: once; d_gene: NA; CDR3aa: CASSLVPGTGDYGYTF; CDR3nt: TGTGCCAGCAGTTTAGTTCCCGGGACGGGGGACTATGGCTACACCTTC
j_gene: TRBJ1-1; v_gene: TRBV9; abundance: NA; d_gene: NA; CDR3aa: CASSVESSTEAFF; CDR3nt: TGTGCCAGCAGCGTCGAGAGTAGCACTGAAGCTTTCTTT
j_gene: TRBJ1-6; v_gene: TRBV6-5; abundance: NA; d_gene: TRBD1; CDR3aa: CASSSAMDRINSPLHF; CDR3nt: TGTGCCAGCAGTTCCGCGATGGACAGGATTAATTCACCCCTCCACTTT
j_gene: TRBJ2-7; v_gene: TRBV29-1; abundance: NA; d_gene: NA; CDR3aa: CSVREVAAHQQYF; CDR3nt: TGCAGCGTTAGAGAGGTAGCGGCCCACCAGCAGTACTTC
j_gene: TRBJ1-3; v_gene: TRBV19; abundance: once; d_gene: NA; CDR3aa: CASSLSGNTIYF; CDR3nt: TGTGCCAGTAGTCTTTCTGGAAACACCATATATTTT
j_gene: TRBJ2-2; v_gene: TRBV11-3; abundance: NA; d_gene: NA; CDR3aa: CASSLGAVNTGELFF; CDR3nt: TGTGCCAGCAGCTTGGGGGCGGTAAACACCGGGGAGCTGTTTTTT
j_gene: TRBJ1-1; v_gene: TRBV28; abundance: NA; d_gene: NA; CDR3aa: CASTQGLEAFF; CDR3nt: TGTGCCAGCACCCAGGGCCTTGAAGCTTTCTTT
j_gene: TRBJ1-5; v_gene: TRBV28; abundance: NA; d_gene: NA; CDR3aa: CASSLSVGQNHQPQHF; CDR3nt: TGTGCCAGCAGTTTATCTGTAGGACAGAATCATCAGCCCCAGCATTTT
j_gene: TRBJ1-3; v_gene: TRBV18; abundance: NA; d_gene: NA; CDR3aa: CASSLTVQQISGNTIYF; CDR3nt: TGTGCCAGCTCCCTTACCGTTCAACAGATCTCTGGAAACACCATATATTTT
j_gene: TRBJ2-2; v_gene: TRBV2; abundance: NA; d_gene: NA; CDR3aa: CASGQGPGELFF; CDR3nt: TGTGCCAGCGGGCAGGGGCCCGGGGAGCTGTTTTTT
j_gene: TRBJ2-1; v_gene: TRBV5-6; abundance: NA; d_gene: NA; CDR3aa: CASSLMGLQGNEQFF; CDR3nt: TGTGCCAGCAGCTTGATGGGACTTCAAGGTAATGAGCAGTTCTTC
j_gene: TRBJ1-6; v_gene: TRBV7-6; abundance: NA; d_gene: TRBD1; CDR3aa: CASSIDRVGSPLHF; CDR3nt: TGTGCCAGCAGCATCGACAGGGTTGGGTCACCCCTCCACTTT
j_gene: TRBJ1-4; v_gene: TRBV5-1; abundance: NA; d_gene: TRBD1; CDR3aa: CASSSGQSSNEKLFF; CDR3nt: TGCGCCAGCAGCTCGGGACAGAGTTCTAATGAAAAACTGTTTTTT
j_gene: TRBJ1-6; v_gene: TRBV27; abundance: NA; d_gene: NA; CDR3aa: CASSLSTGRDSPLHF; CDR3nt: TGTGCCAGCAGTTTATCTACAGGGCGGGATTCACCCCTCCACTTT
j_gene: TRBJ2-7; v_gene: TRBV5-6; abundance: NA; d_gene: TRBD2; CDR3aa: CASSLPSGRHSYEQYF; CDR3nt: TGTGCCAGCAGCTTGCCTAGCGGGAGGCACTCCTACGAGCAGTACTTC
j_gene: TRBJ1-1; v_gene: TRBV3-1/TRBV3-2; abundance: NA; d_gene: NA; CDR3aa: CASSQVGRGYNTEAFF; CDR3nt: TGTGCCAGCAGCCAAGTCGGACGGGGTTACAACACTGAAGCTTTCTTT
j_gene: TRBJ1-6; v_gene: TRBV19; abundance: NA; d_gene: NA; CDR3aa: CASSLQGNHSPLHF; CDR3nt: TGTGCCAGTAGTCTACAGGGTAATCATTCACCCCTCCACTTT
j_gene: TRBJ1-2; v_gene: TRBV28; abundance: once; d_gene: TRBD1; CDR3aa: CASSLMGTGGRVGYTF; CDR3nt: TGTGCCAGCAGTTTAATGGGGACAGGGGGCAGGGTTGGCTACACCTTC
j_gene: TRBJ1-4; v_gene: TRBV9; abundance: NA; d_gene: TRBD1; CDR3aa: CASSKGQGSLTATNEKLFF; CDR3nt: TGTGCCAGCAGCAAGGGACAGGGGTCCCTTACTGCAACTAATGAAAAACTGTTTTTT
j_gene: TRBJ1-2; v_gene: TRBV6-5; abundance: NA; d_gene: TRBD1; CDR3aa: CASRWDRTHYGYTF; CDR3nt: TGTGCCAGCAGATGGGACAGAACCCACTATGGCTACACCTTC
j_gene: TRBJ1-1; v_gene: TRBV5-1; abundance: NA; d_gene: TRBD1; CDR3aa: CASSRRQGNTEAFF; CDR3nt: TGCGCCAGCAGTAGGCGACAGGGGAACACTGAAGCTTTCTTT
j_gene: TRBJ1-2; v_gene: TRBV18; abundance: once; d_gene: NA; CDR3aa: CASSPIDNSNYGYTF; CDR3nt: TGTGCCAGCTCACCAATCGACAATTCCAACTATGGCTACACCTTC
j_gene: TRBJ1-5; v_gene: TRBV19; abundance: NA; d_gene: NA; CDR3aa: CASSRPGGTSNQPQHF; CDR3nt: TGTGCCAGTTCTCGTCCGGGGGGAACCTCCAATCAGCCCCAGCATTTT
j_gene: TRBJ2-7; v_gene: TRBV28; abundance: NA; d_gene: NA; CDR3aa: CATQGVYEQYF; CDR3nt: TGTGCCACTCAGGGTGTCTACGAGCAGTACTTC
j_gene: TRBJ2-7; v_gene: TRBV27; abundance: NA; d_gene: TRBD2; CDR3aa: CASSSSSGEIFYEQYF; CDR3nt: TGTGCCAGCAGTTCCTCTAGCGGGGAGATATTCTACGAGCAGTACTTC
j_gene: TRBJ1-2; v_gene: TRBV6-5; abundance: NA; d_gene: TRBD1; CDR3aa: CASSTGTGRNYGYTF; CDR3nt: TGTGCCAGCAGTACTGGGACAGGGCGGAACTATGGCTACACCTTC
j_gene: TRBJ2-3; v_gene: TRBV5-1; abundance: NA; d_gene: TRBD1; CDR3aa: CASFPGQGVDTQYF; CDR3nt: TGCGCCAGCTTCCCGGGACAGGGTGTAGATACGCAGTATTTT
j_gene: TRBJ1-2; v_gene: TRBV6-1; abundance: few; d_gene: NA; CDR3aa: CASSETGYGYTF; CDR3nt: TGTGCCAGCAGTGAGACAGGTTATGGCTACACCTTC
j_gene: TRBJ2-1; v_gene: TRBV7-2; abundance: NA; d_gene: NA; CDR3aa: CASSIQGRGTNEQFF; CDR3nt: TGTGCCAGCAGCATACAGGGTAGGGGTACGAATGAGCAGTTCTTC
j_gene: TRBJ2-7; v_gene: TRBV7-9; abundance: NA; d_gene: NA; CDR3aa: CASSLGTLSSYEQYF; CDR3nt: TGTGCCAGCAGCTTAGGGACACTCAGCTCCTACGAGCAGTACTTC
j_gene: TRBJ2-7; v_gene: TRBV12-3/TRBV12-4; abundance: once; d_gene: NA; CDR3aa: CASLLQGTHEQYF; CDR3nt: TGTGCCAGCCTCTTACAGGGTACCCACGAGCAGTACTTC
j_gene: TRBJ2-2; v_gene: TRBV27; abundance: NA; d_gene: NA; CDR3aa: CASSSRRGSRENTGELFF; CDR3nt: TGTGCCAGCAGTTCTCGGAGGGGATCTAGGGAGAACACCGGGGAGCTGTTTTTT
j_gene: TRBJ2-1; v_gene: TRBV18; abundance: NA; d_gene: TRBD2; CDR3aa: CASSPRAGGQSYNEQFF; CDR3nt: TGTGCCAGCTCACCACGAGCGGGAGGGCAGTCCTACAATGAGCAGTTCTTC
j_gene: TRBJ1-5; v_gene: TRBV9; abundance: few; d_gene: TRBD1; CDR3aa: CASSVPAGGTGGPDSNQPQHF; CDR3nt: TGTGCCAGCAGCGTACCTGCAGGGGGGACAGGGGGACCGGATAGCAATCAGCCCCAGCATTTT
j_gene: TRBJ2-5; v_gene: TRBV19; abundance: NA; d_gene: TRBD2; CDR3aa: CASSSLAGTQETQYF; CDR3nt: TGTGCCAGTAGTAGCTTAGCGGGAACCCAAGAGACCCAGTACTTC
j_gene: TRBJ1-6; v_gene: TRBV28; abundance: few; d_gene: TRBD1; CDR3aa: CASSSGQGTNPPLHF; CDR3nt: TGTGCCAGCAGCTCGGGACAGGGGACGAATCCACCCCTCCACTTT